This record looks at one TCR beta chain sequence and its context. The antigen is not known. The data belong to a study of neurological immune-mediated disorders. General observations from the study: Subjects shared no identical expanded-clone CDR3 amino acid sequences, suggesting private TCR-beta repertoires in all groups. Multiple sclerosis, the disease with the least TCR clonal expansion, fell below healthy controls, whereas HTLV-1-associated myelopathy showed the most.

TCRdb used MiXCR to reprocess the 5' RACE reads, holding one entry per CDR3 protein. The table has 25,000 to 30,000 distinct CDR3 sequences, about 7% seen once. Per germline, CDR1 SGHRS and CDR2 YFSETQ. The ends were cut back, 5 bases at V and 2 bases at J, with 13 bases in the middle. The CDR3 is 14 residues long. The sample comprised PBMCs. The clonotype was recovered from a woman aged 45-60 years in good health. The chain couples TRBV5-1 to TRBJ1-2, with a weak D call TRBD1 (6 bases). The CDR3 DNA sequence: TGCGCCAGCAGACAGGACAGTAAAAACTATGGCTACACCTTC. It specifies CASRQDSKNYGYTF.